This is a list of T cell receptor beta chains from one sample in a study of cytomegalovirus exposure and HLA in healthy donors. TCRdb keeps only in-frame clones here, not all; method: immunoSEQ multiplex PCR. The sample lists some 150,000 clones; roughly 80% were seen once. Sequencing was done on a sample of PBMCs. The receptor source for this set is a man aged 40-55 years in good health and CMV-seropositive. Each CDR3 is given with its conserved first and last residue. The D gene is left open where the match is weak. Rows give clone size only sometimes, using once, few, many, or a class for an expanded clone.

>-|TRBJ1-1|-|TRBV7-8
CASSPQLEAFF
TGTGCCAGCAGCCCCCAACTTGAAGCTTTCTTT
>-|TRBJ2-2|TRBD1|TRBV27
CASSFRTGGSGELFF
TGTGCCAGCAGTTTCCGGACAGGAGGATCCGGGGAGCTGTTTTTT
>few|TRBJ1-6|TRBD1|TRBV5-1
CASSIGQDPSNSPLHF
TGCGCCAGCAGCATCGGACAGGATCCTAGTAATTCACCCCTCCACTTT
>few|TRBJ2-3|TRBD2|TRBV9
CASSVGRTSVVGDTQYF
TGTGCCAGCAGCGTAGGAAGGACTAGCGTAGTGGGAGATACGCAGTATTTT
>-|TRBJ1-1|-|TRBV9
CASGGLDTEAFF
TGTGCCAGTGGCGGGCTCGACACTGAAGCTTTCTTT
>-|TRBJ1-6|-|TRBV7-9
CATRPDIYNSPLHF
TGTGCCACCCGTCCCGACATCTATAATTCACCCCTCCACTTT
>-|TRBJ1-4|TRBD1|TRBV6-5
CASSYGRGNEKLFF
TGTGCCAGCAGTTACGGCAGGGGGAATGAAAAACTGTTTTTT
>-|TRBJ1-2|-|TRBV5-4
CASSLRGSPYGYTF
TGTGCCAGCAGCTTGAGGGGATCCCCCTATGGCTACACCTTC
>once|TRBJ2-2|TRBD2|TRBV9
CASTLAANTGELFF
TGTGCCAGCACTCTAGCGGCGAACACCGGGGAGCTGTTTTTT
>-|TRBJ1-4|TRBD1|TRBV6-5
CASSGTGENEKLFF
TGTGCCAGCAGCGGGACAGGCGAAAATGAAAAACTGTTTTTT
>once|TRBJ1-2|-|TRBV5-1
CASSFVPAVLGYTF
TGCGCCAGCAGCTTCGTGCCCGCGGTCCTTGGCTACACCTTC
>-|TRBJ1-1|TRBD1|TRBV7-9
CASSLGNRGRWNTEAFF
TGTGCCAGCAGCTTAGGCAACAGGGGGAGATGGAACACTGAAGCTTTCTTT
>-|TRBJ1-2|TRBD1|TRBV7-9
CASSLRTGTYNGGYTF
TGTGCCAGCAGCCTGAGGACAGGAACTTACAACGGTGGCTACACCTTC
>-|TRBJ1-1|TRBD1|TRBV19
CASAPQGVLSEAFF
TGTGCCAGTGCACCTCAGGGGGTTCTGTCCGAAGCTTTCTTT
>-|TRBJ1-5|-|TRBV6-6
CASSYPPQTRGQPQHF
TGTGCCAGCAGTTACCCCCCCCAGACGAGGGGGCAGCCCCAGCATTTT
>-|TRBJ1-1|-|TRBV7-2
CASSSVTVTEAFF
TGTGCCAGCAGCTCGGTAACAGTCACTGAAGCTTTCTTT
>-|TRBJ2-5|-|TRBV5-1
CASSPNDSRETQYF
TGCGCCAGCAGCCCGAATGATAGCAGAGAGACCCAGTACTTC
>-|TRBJ2-1|TRBD2|TRBV20-1
CSAIEAGGEFF
TGCAGTGCTATCGAAGCGGGAGGGGAGTTCTTC
>-|TRBJ2-7|-|TRBV6-5
CASSGTDSSYEQYF
TGTGCCAGCAGTGGGACGGACAGCTCCTACGAGCAGTACTTC
>-|TRBJ1-4|TRBD1|TRBV19
CASSITGQGGTNEKLFF
TGTGCCAGTAGTATAACCGGACAGGGAGGAACTAATGAAAAACTGTTTTTT
>-|TRBJ2-1|TRBD2|TRBV29-1
CSVVVAGGLGEQFF
TGCAGCGTTGTGGTAGCGGGAGGGCTCGGTGAGCAGTTCTTC
>-|TRBJ2-7|TRBD1|TRBV27
CASSLGGTGDEQYF
TGTGCCAGCAGTTTAGGAGGGACAGGGGACGAGCAGTACTTC
>-|TRBJ1-5|-|TRBV5-5
CASSLVQGYQPQHF
TGTGCCAGCAGCTTGGTGCAGGGGTATCAGCCCCAGCATTTT
>-|TRBJ2-5|TRBD2|TRBV7-8
CASSLGRLAVQETQYF
TGTGCCAGCAGCTTAGGGCGGCTAGCGGTACAAGAGACCCAGTACTTC
>-|TRBJ2-1|TRBD2|TRBV7-3
CASSPGLAYNEQFF
TGTGCCAGCAGCCCGGGACTAGCTTACAATGAGCAGTTCTTC
>-|TRBJ2-7|-|TRBV11-2
CASTIKKTAFSYEQYF
TGTGCCAGCACCATAAAGAAGACAGCCTTCTCCTACGAGCAGTACTTC
>-|TRBJ1-2|-|TRBV7-6
CASSSAQGIFGGYTF
TGTGCCAGCAGCTCCGCCCAGGGTATTTTCGGTGGCTACACCTTC
>once|TRBJ2-1|TRBD2|TRBV9
CASSYGGDEQFF
TGTGCCAGCAGCTACGGGGGGGACGAGCAGTTCTTC
>-|TRBJ2-3|TRBD2|TRBV30
CAWGLAGGLADTQYF
TGTGCCTGGGGTCTGGCGGGAGGGTTAGCAGATACGCAGTATTTT
>-|TRBJ1-1|TRBD1|TRBV5-4
CASSLLTGVRNTEAFF
TGTGCCAGCAGCCTGTTGACAGGGGTGAGGAACACTGAAGCTTTCTTT
>once|TRBJ2-1|TRBD2|TRBV12-5
CASGFWDSLLLAGAHYNEQFF
TGTGCTAGTGGTTTCTGGGACAGCCTCTTACTAGCGGGGGCTCACTACAATGAGCAGTTCTTC
>once|TRBJ1-1|-|TRBV18
CASSPRATENTEAFF
TGTGCCAGCTCACCACGGGCAACGGAAAACACTGAAGCTTTCTTT
>-|TRBJ2-3|-|TRBV7-6
CASSFGGAYTQYF
TGTGCCAGCAGCTTTGGAGGGGCTTATACGCAGTATTTT
>-|TRBJ2-5|TRBD1|TRBV7-7
CASSPMGTGRETQYF
TGTGCCAGCAGCCCCATGGGGACAGGCCGGGAGACCCAGTACTTC
>-|TRBJ1-2|TRBD1|TRBV5-6
CASSFWPGQPYFGYTF
TGTGCCAGCAGCTTCTGGCCGGGACAGCCCTATTTTGGCTACACCTTC
>-|TRBJ1-2|TRBD1|TRBV2
CASNNGQANYGYTF
TGTGCCAGCAATAACGGACAGGCTAACTATGGCTACACCTTC
>-|TRBJ2-3|-|TRBV9
CASSVVGGIADTQYF
TGTGCCAGCAGCGTAGTCGGCGGGATCGCAGATACGCAGTATTTT
>few|TRBJ2-1|TRBD2|TRBV5-1
CASSAGLAGSYNEQFF
TGCGCCAGCAGCGCCGGACTAGCGGGGTCCTACAATGAGCAGTTCTTC
>-|TRBJ2-7|TRBD2|TRBV28
CASSLTPGLAGGSYEQYF
TGTGCCAGCAGTTTGACGCCGGGACTAGCGGGGGGCTCCTACGAGCAGTACTTC
>few|TRBJ1-4|TRBD1|TRBV6-6
CASSWTGGNEKLFF
TGTGCCAGCAGTTGGACAGGGGGGAATGAAAAACTGTTTTTT
>-|TRBJ2-1|-|TRBV4-1
CASSQGQESSYNEQFF
TGCGCCAGCAGCCAAGGACAGGAGAGCTCCTACAATGAGCAGTTCTTC
>-|TRBJ1-5|-|TRBV10-2
CASSPPGGQGNQPQHF
TGCGCCAGCAGTCCCCCGGGGGGGCAGGGCAATCAGCCCCAGCATTTT
>-|TRBJ2-4|-|TRBV9
CASSDGIAKNIQYF
TGTGCCAGCAGCGACGGTATAGCCAAAAACATTCAGTACTTC
>-|TRBJ1-4|-|TRBV5-6
CASSLIGTDKGKLFF
TGTGCCAGCAGCTTAATAGGGACTGACAAAGGAAAACTGTTTTTT
>-|TRBJ1-3|-|TRBV16
CASSLDSSGNTIYF
TGTGCCAGCAGCCTAGACAGCTCTGGAAACACCATATATTTT
>-|TRBJ2-7|TRBD2|TRBV10-2
CASRIQTSGSDEQYF
TGCGCCAGCAGGATACAGACTAGCGGGAGCGACGAGCAGTACTTC
>-|TRBJ2-2|TRBD2|TRBV6-5
CASKLAENTGELFF
TGTGCCAGCAAACTAGCGGAGAACACCGGGGAGCTGTTTTTT
>-|TRBJ2-7|TRBD2|TRBV11-3
CASRFRTSGGAGSYEQYF
TGTGCCAGCAGATTTCGGACTAGCGGGGGGGCAGGTTCCTACGAGCAGTACTTC
>-|TRBJ1-2|TRBD1|TRBV5-1
CASSLGQGLNYGYTF
TGCGCCAGCAGCTTGGGACAGGGCTTAAACTATGGCTACACCTTC
>-|TRBJ1-4|-|TRBV5-4
CASSLDVGVGEKLFF
TGTGCCAGCAGCCTGGATGTCGGGGTTGGAGAAAAACTGTTTTTT
>few|TRBJ1-1|TRBD1|TRBV10-3
CAISAGGEAFF
TGTGCCATCAGTGCAGGGGGTGAAGCTTTCTTT
>-|TRBJ2-3|TRBD2|TRBV7-9
CASSLFLLAEITDTQYF
TGTGCCAGCAGCTTATTCCTGCTAGCGGAGATCACAGATACGCAGTATTTT
>-|TRBJ2-3|TRBD2|TRBV27
CASSLQRASGPDTQYF
TGTGCCAGCAGTTTACAAAGGGCTAGCGGGCCGGATACGCAGTATTTT